This T cell receptor beta chain was obtained from a study of blood T cell repertoires in COVID-19. About the research overall: Material from acute and convalescent COVID-19 was sourced from the United States, Italy and Spain. T cells, B-cell-depleted T cells, or PBMCs provided the cDNA or gDNA that served as material.

Across about two dozen US areas, participants ranged in age from roughly 18 to 95 years. V was clipped by 0 bases and J by 3 bases, with 9 bases between them. Germline V gives CDR1 LGHNA, CDR2 YSLEER. The CDR3 is 14 residues long. The table came from immunoSEQ multiplex PCR; TCRdb's copy has only in-frame clones and leaves some out. The sample has around 250,000 clones, approximately 90% seen once. The sample consisted of PBMCs or T cells enriched from blood (not recorded which). This TCR derives from a man between 35 and 55 years old who had been exposed to COVID-19. The V call is TRBV4-3, the J call TRBJ2-7, with D unclear. CDR3 nucleotides: TGCGCCAGCAGCCAAGATTCCAGAAACTACGAGCAGTACTTC. Residues: CASSQDSRNYEQYF.